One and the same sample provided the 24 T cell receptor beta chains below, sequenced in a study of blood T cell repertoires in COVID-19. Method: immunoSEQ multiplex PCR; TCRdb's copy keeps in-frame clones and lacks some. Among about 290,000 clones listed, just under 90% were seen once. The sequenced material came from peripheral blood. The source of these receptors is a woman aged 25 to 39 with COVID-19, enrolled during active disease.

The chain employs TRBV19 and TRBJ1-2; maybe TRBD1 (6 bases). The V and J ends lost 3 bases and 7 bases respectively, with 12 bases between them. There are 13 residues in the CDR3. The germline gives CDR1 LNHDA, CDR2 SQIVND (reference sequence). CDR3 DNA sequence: TGTGCCAGTAGTATGGGGGGGCAGGCTGGCTACACCTTC. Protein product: CASSMGGQAGYTF.

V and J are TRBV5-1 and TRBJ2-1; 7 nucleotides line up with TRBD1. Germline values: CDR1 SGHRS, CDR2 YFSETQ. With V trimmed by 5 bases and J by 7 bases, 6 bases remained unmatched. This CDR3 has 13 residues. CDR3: CASSTGALNEQFF. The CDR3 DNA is TGCGCCAGCAGTACAGGGGCACTGAATGAGCAGTTCTTC.

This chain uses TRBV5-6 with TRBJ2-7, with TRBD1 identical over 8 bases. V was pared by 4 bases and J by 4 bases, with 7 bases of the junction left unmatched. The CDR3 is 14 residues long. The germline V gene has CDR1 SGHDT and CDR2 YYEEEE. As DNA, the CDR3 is TGTGCCAGCAGCCGGGACAGGAGCATGTACGAGCAGTACTTC. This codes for CASSRDRSMYEQYF. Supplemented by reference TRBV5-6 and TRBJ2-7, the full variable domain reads DAGVTQSPTHLIKTRGQQVTLRCSPKSGHDTVSWYQQALGQGPQFIFQYYEEEERQRGNFPDRFSGHQFPNYSSELNVNALLLGDSALYLCASSRDRSMYEQYFGPGTRLTVT.

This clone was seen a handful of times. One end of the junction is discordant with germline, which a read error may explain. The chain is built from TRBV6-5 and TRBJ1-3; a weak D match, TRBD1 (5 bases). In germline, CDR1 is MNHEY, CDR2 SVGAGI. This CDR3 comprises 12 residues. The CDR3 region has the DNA TGTGCCAGCAGGACGGTCGCGGGACTGACACATTTT. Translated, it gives CASRTVAGLTHF.

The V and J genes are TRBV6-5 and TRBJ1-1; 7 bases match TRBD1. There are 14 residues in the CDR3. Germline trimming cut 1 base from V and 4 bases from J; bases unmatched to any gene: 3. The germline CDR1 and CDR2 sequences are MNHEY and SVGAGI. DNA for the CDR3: TGTGCCAGCAGTTACTTACAGGGGAGCACTGAAGCTTTCTTT. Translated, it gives CASSYLQGSTEAFF.

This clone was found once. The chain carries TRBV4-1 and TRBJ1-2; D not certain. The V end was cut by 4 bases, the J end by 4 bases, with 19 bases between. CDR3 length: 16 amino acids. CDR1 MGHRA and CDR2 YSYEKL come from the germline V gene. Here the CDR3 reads CASSPSGREAFYGYTF. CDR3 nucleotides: TGCGCCAGCAGCCCATCCGGGAGGGAGGCTTTCTATGGCTACACCTTC.

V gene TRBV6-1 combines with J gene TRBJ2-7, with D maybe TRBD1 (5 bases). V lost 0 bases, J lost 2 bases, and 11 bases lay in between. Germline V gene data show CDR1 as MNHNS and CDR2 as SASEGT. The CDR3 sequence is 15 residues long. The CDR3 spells CASSEAGLPPYEQYF. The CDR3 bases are TGTGCCAGCAGTGAAGCGGGGCTGCCGCCCTACGAGCAGTACTTC.

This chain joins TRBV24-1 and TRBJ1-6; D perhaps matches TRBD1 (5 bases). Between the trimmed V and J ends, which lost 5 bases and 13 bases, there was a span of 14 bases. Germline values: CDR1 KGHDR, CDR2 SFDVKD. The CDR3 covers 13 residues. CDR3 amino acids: CATSAALGGPLHF. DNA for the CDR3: TGTGCCACCAGTGCTGCCCTTGGGGGGCCCCTCCACTTT.

CDR3 nucleotide sequence: TGTGCCAGCAGCAGAGGGTCAGGTGGGGTTGTGACTAATGAAAAACTGTTTTTT. Residues: CASSRGSGGVVTNEKLFF. The chain has TRBV21-1 and TRBJ1-4. TRBV21-1 is marked as a pseudogene. The length of the CDR3 is 18 residues.

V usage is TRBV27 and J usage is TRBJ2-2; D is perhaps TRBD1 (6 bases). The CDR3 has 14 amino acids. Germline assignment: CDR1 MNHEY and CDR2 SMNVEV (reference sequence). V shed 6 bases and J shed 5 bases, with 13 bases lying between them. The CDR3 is CASRAGVLTGELFF. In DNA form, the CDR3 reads TGTGCCAGCAGGGCAGGGGTATTGACCGGGGAGCTGTTTTTT.

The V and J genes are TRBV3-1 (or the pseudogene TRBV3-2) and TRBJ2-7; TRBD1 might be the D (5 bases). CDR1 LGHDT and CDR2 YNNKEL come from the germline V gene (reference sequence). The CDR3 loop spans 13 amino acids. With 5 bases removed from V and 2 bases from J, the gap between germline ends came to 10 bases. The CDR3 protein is CASSGAGPYEQYF. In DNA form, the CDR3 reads TGTGCCAGCAGCGGGGCAGGGCCCTACGAGCAGTACTTC.

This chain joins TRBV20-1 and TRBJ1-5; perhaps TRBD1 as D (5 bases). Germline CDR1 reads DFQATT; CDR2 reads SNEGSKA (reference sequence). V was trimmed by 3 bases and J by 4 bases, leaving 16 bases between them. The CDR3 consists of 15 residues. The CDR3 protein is CSASLQASLNQPQHF. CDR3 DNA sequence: TGCAGTGCTAGTCTACAGGCTTCACTTAATCAGCCCCAGCATTTT.

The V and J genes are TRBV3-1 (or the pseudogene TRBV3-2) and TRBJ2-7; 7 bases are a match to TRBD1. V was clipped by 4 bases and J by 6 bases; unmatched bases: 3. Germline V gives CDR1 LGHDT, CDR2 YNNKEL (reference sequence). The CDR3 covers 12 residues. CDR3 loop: CASSRHRGEQYF. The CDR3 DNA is TGTGCCAGCAGCCGACACAGGGGCGAGCAGTACTTC.

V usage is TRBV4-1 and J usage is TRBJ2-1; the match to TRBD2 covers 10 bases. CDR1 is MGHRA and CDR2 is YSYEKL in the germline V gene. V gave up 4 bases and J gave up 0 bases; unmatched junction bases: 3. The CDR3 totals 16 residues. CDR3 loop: CASSLRLAGSYNEQFF. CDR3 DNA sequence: TGCGCCAGCAGCCTTCGACTAGCGGGCTCCTACAATGAGCAGTTCTTC.

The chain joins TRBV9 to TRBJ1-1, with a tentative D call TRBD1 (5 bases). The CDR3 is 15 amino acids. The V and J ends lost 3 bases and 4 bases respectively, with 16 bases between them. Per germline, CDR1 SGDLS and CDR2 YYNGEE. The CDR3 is CASSGRRLGGTEAFF. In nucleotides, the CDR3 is TGTGCCAGCAGCGGCCGTAGACTCGGGGGCACTGAAGCTTTCTTT. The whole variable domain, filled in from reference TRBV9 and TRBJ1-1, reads DSGVTQTPKHLITATGQRVTLRCSPRSGDLSVYWYQQSLDQGLQFLIQYYNGEERAKGNILERFSAQQFPDLHSELNLSSLELGDSALYFCASSGRRLGGTEAFFGQGTRLTVV.

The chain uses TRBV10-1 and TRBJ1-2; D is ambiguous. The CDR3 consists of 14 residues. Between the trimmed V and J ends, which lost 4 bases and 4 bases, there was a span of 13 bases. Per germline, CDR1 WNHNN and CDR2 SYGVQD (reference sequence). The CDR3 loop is CASSGSAGSYGYTF. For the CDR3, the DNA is TGCGCCAGCAGTGGATCCGCGGGCAGCTATGGCTACACCTTC.

This CDR3 reads CASSPGTGLNYEQYF. DNA for the CDR3: TGTGCCAGTAGTCCCGGGACAGGCTTAAACTACGAGCAGTACTTC. The gene calls are TRBV19 and TRBJ2-7; TRBD1 agrees at 8 bases. In germline, CDR1 is LNHDA, CDR2 SQIVND (reference sequence). The CDR3 has 15 amino acids. V was clipped by 5 bases and J by 3 bases; unmatched bases: 9.

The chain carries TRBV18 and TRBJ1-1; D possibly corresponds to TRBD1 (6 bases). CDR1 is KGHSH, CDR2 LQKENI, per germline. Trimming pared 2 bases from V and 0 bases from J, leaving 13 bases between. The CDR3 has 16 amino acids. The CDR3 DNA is TGTGCCAGCTCACCAATCAGGGGAAGGATGAACACTGAAGCTTTCTTT. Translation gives CASSPIRGRMNTEAFF.

CDR3 DNA: TGTGCCAGCTCAGGGGCGAACAATGAGCAGTTCTTC. This gives the protein CASSGANNEQFF. The chain is built from TRBV6-5 and TRBJ2-1, with D perhaps matching TRBD1 (6 bases). This CDR3 has 12 amino acids. The germline gives CDR1 MNHEY, CDR2 SVGAGI. Trimming took 8 bases from V and 5 from J, leaving 10 bases between them.

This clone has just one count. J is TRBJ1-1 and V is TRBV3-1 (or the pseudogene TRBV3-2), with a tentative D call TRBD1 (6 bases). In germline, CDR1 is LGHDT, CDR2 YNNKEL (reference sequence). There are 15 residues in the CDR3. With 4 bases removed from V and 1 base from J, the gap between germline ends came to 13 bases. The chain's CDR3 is CASSRSWTENTEAFF. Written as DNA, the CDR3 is TGTGCCAGCAGCCGATCTTGGACAGAGAACACTGAAGCTTTCTTT.

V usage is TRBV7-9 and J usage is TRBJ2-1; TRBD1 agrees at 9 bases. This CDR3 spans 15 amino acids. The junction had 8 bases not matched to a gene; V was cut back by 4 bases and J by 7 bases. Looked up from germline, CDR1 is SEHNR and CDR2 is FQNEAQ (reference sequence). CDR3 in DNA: TGTGCCAGCAGCTGGGACAGGGTTAAAGTGAATGAGCAGTTCTTC. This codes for CASSWDRVKVNEQFF. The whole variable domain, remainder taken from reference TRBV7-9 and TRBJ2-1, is DTGVSQNPRHKITKRGQNVTFRCDPISEHNRLYWYRQTLGQGPEFLTYFQNEAQLEKSRLLSDRFSAERPKGSFSTLEIQRTEQGDSAMYLCASSWDRVKVNEQFFGPGTRLTVL.

The CDR3, as DNA: TGCGCCAGCAGCTCACAGGGTGGCGAACAGCCCCAGCATTTT. Translated, it gives CASSSQGGEQPQHF. This chain links TRBV5-1 with TRBJ1-5; possibly TRBD1 for D (6 bases). The V end was cut by 3 bases, the J end by 7 bases, with 14 bases between. Germline V gene sequence: CDR1 SGHRS, CDR2 YFSETQ. The CDR3 sequence is 14 residues long. Drawing the rest from reference TRBV5-1 and TRBJ1-5, the complete variable domain is KAGVTQTPRYLIKTRGQQVTLSCSPISGHRSVSWYQQTPGQGLQFLFEYFSETQRNKGNFPGRFSGRQFSNSRSEMNVSTLELGDSALYLCASSSQGGEQPQHFGDGTRLSIL.

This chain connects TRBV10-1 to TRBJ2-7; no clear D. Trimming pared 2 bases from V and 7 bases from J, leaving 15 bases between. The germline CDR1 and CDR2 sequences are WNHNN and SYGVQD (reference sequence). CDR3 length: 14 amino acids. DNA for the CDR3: TGCGCCAGCAGTGAGCAAGAGATCGTCATAGAGCAGTACTTC. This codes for CASSEQEIVIEQYF.

DNA of the CDR3: TGCAGTGCTAGTACAGGGGAGACCTCCTACGAGCAGTACTTC. It encodes CSASTGETSYEQYF. The gene calls are TRBV20-1 and TRBJ2-7, with 7 bases matching TRBD1. In germline, CDR1 is DFQATT, CDR2 SNEGSKA (reference sequence). The CDR3 consists of 14 residues. The V gene end was trimmed by 3 bases and the J gene end by 0 bases; junction bases not matched to a gene: 5.